The 30 T cell receptor beta chains reported below all come from one sample, sequenced in a study of tissue T cells after allogeneic stem cell transplantation. The time point denotes: mouse harvest day 7 after allogeneic transplant. Each mouse received 10^7 T-cell-depleted marrow cells plus 10^6 splenic CD5+ T cells by tail vein. The repertoire was sequenced with immunoSEQ multiplex PCR; TCRdb's copy has only in-frame clones and lacks some. The sample contains 5,500 to 8,000 clones, about 48% of which appear only once. The sequencing sample was made of lymph node tissue. The source of these receptors is a female BALB/c mouse given C57BL/6 T cells with graft-versus-host disease after an allogeneic hematopoietic cell transplant.

Note on this clone: Here the gene names and germline are mouse. The CDR3 is cut off 1 residue early in the read; its end comes from the germline J gene. This chain uses TRBV1 with TRBJ1-1, with D possibly matching TRBD1 (5 bases). V lost 3 bases to trimming and J lost 3 bases, with 8 bases between them. CDR1 and CDR2 (germline): NSQYPW, LRSPGD (reference sequence). The CDR3 extends over 13 amino acids. CDR3 DNA, as far as it was read: TGCACCTGCAGTGCCGGACAATACACAGAAGTCTTC. The encoded protein is CTCSAGQYTEVF. The full CDR3 protein is CTCSAGQYTEVFF.

Turning to this clone: Gene names are the mouse ones. The missing CDR3 end, 1 residue past where the read stops, is filled in from the germline J gene. The genes are TRBV12-2 and TRBJ2-7; 9 bases align to TRBD2. The V gene's germline CDR1 is SGHLS and CDR2 HYDKME. The length of the CDR3 is 13 residues. V lost 0 bases, J lost 4 bases, and 0 bases stayed unmatched. CDR3: CASSLGLGYEQYF. The CDR3 bases that were read are TGTGCCAGCTCTCTCGGACTGGGGTATGAACAGTAC.

As to this clone: Mouse names are used for the genes. The CDR3 is cut off 1 residue early in the read; its end comes from the germline J gene. The chain joins TRBV23 to TRBJ2-7. Germline-derived CDR1 and CDR2 are KGHTA and FQNQQP. The CDR3 runs 10 residues. The CDR3 bases that were read are TGCTCCAGCAGTCCGTATGAACAGTAC. Its translation is CSSSPYEQY. The full CDR3 is CSSSPYEQYF.

On this clone: Gene names and germline match the mouse. From the germline J gene comes the end of the CDR3, since the read stops 1 residue before it. This chain links TRBV12-2 with TRBJ1-2, with 7 nucleotides matching TRBD1. J was trimmed by 0 bases and V by 2 bases; bases with no gene match: 2. There are 14 residues in the CDR3. Per the germline V gene, CDR1 is SGHLS and CDR2 is HYDKME. The sequenced part of the CDR3 DNA is TGTGCCAGCTCTCGGGACAGTCCAAACTCCGACTACACC. It encodes CASSRDSPNSDYT. The CDR3 in its entirety is CASSRDSPNSDYTF.

On this clone itself: Any gene name here is a mouse gene name. From the germline J gene comes the end of the CDR3, since the read stops 1 residue before it. The chain links TRBV1 to TRBJ2-1; 12 bases align to TRBD2. CDR1 and CDR2 from the germline V gene are NSQYPW and LRSPGD (reference sequence). V shed 5 bases, J shed 7 bases, and the junction held 6 bases outside the gene matches. This CDR3 is 15 amino acids long. CDR3 DNA (partial): TGCACCTGCAGTAGGGACTGGGGGGCGAGGGCTGAGCAGTTC. Its protein product is CTCSRDWGARAEQF. From start to end, the CDR3 is CTCSRDWGARAEQFF.

About this clone: Genes here carry mouse names. The read finishes 1 residue shy of the CDR3 end, and the germline J gene is used to complete it. The chain uses TRBV26 and TRBJ1-1; TRBD1 matches at 8 bases. The CDR3 sequence is 13 residues long. Germline V gene lookup returns CDR1 KGHPV and CDR2 FQNQEV (reference sequence). V lost 4 bases to trimming and J lost 3 bases; unmatched junction nucleotides: 1. CDR3: CASSHRGDTEVFF. Incomplete CDR3 DNA: TGTGCCAGCAGTCACAGGGGGGACACAGAAGTCTTC.

This clone is large by share. The genes are named according to mouse. The sequence runs out 1 residue before the end of the CDR3; the remainder is reconstructed from the germline J gene. The chain links TRBV26 to TRBJ1-3, with no clear D. V was cut by 4 bases and J by 1 base, with 5 bases left in between. Germline V lookup: CDR1 KGHPV, CDR2 FQNQEV (reference sequence). The CDR3 consists of 13 residues. Partial CDR3 DNA: TGTGCCAGCAGTCAAGGGTCTGGAAATACGCTCTAT. Its translation is CASSQGSGNTLY. The complete CDR3 protein is CASSQGSGNTLYF. The whole variable domain, filled in from reference TRBV26 and TRBJ1-3, reads NSKVIQTPRYLVKGQGQKAKMRCIPEKGHPVVFWYQQNKNNEFKFLINFQNQEVLQQIDMTEKRFSAECPSNSPCSLEIQSSEAGDSALYLCASSQGSGNTLYFGEGSRLIVV.

A remark on this clone: Genes here carry mouse names. The sequenced fragment ends 1 residue before the CDR3 boundary, so the rest is inferred from the germline J gene. The chain carries TRBV26 and TRBJ2-5; TRBD1 is a possible D gene (6 bases). CDR1 and CDR2 from the germline V gene are KGHPV and FQNQEV (reference sequence). This CDR3 region has 12 residues. Trimming pared 6 bases from V and 6 bases from J, leaving 10 bases between. The CDR3 here is CASRADRDTQYF. The CDR3 DNA, read in part, is TGTGCCAGCAGGGCAGACAGGGACACCCAGTAC. The full variable domain, rest sourced from reference TRBV26 and TRBJ2-5, is NSKVIQTPRYLVKGQGQKAKMRCIPEKGHPVVFWYQQNKNNEFKFLINFQNQEVLQQIDMTEKRFSAECPSNSPCSLEIQSSEAGDSALYLCASRADRDTQYFGPGTRLLVL.

This clone has only a few counts. Genes and germline come from the mouse. The read terminates 1 residue before the CDR3 end, so the remaining end is supplied by the germline J gene. The chain is built from TRBV20 and TRBJ2-2; D is unclear. V lost 3 bases, J lost 1 base, and 3 bases lay in between. Per the germline V gene, CDR1 is GFQATS and CDR2 is STVNSAI. This CDR3 comprises 12 residues. The part of the CDR3 DNA that was read is TGTGGTGCTAGATTAAACACCGGGCAGCTCTAC. It specifies CGARLNTGQLY. The whole CDR3 sequence reads CGARLNTGQLYF.

Concerning this clone itself: All gene names here are mouse names. The read comes to an end 1 residue before the CDR3 does, leaving the germline J gene to fill in the end. V gene TRBV16 combines with J gene TRBJ2-5; maybe TRBD2 (5 bases). Trimming removed 0 bases at V and 0 bases at J, with 7 bases between. CDR1 SGHSA and CDR2 FRNQAP come from the germline V gene. The CDR3 is made up of 15 amino acids. The sequenced CDR3 bases are TGTGCAAGCAGCTTAGATTGGGGTAACCAAGACACCCAGTAC. Translating it yields CASSLDWGNQDTQY. Given in full, the CDR3 is CASSLDWGNQDTQYF.

About this clone: Mouse names are used for the genes. CDR3 bases read: TGTGCCAGCAGCACATGGACAGGGGGAAACACCTTGTAC. It is translated as CASSTWTGGNTLY. The full-length CDR3 reads as CASSTWTGGNTLYF. This chain links TRBV3 with TRBJ2-4; TRBD1 matches 10 bases. The observed sequence ends 1 residue before the CDR3 terminus, with the missing tail filled in from the germline J gene. This CDR3 is built from 14 residues. Looked up from germline, CDR1 is SNHLY and CDR2 is FYNGKV (reference sequence). After removal of 5 bases from V and 5 bases from J, the junction contained 4 bases not matched to a gene.

This clone was seen a handful of times. Gene names refer to mouse genes. The CDR3 end falls 1 residue outside the read, so it is completed with the germline J gene. The chain uses TRBV3 and TRBJ2-1, with 7 bases identical to TRBD2. CDR3 length equals 15 residues. CDR1 and CDR2 from the germline V gene are SNHLY and FYNGKV (reference sequence). V was pared by 5 bases and J by 0 bases, with 4 bases of the junction left unmatched. The CDR3 bases that were read are TGTGCCAGCAGCAAAACTGGGGTTAACTATGCTGAGCAGTTC. Encoded protein: CASSKTGVNYAEQF. The full CDR3 protein reads CASSKTGVNYAEQFF.

This clone was counted a few times. The germline and genes are mouse ones. The read gets to within 1 residue of the CDR3 end, and the germline J gene fills in the rest. The genes are TRBV26 and TRBJ1-2; no firm D call. CDR1 and CDR2 (germline): KGHPV, FQNQEV (reference sequence). The germline V and J ends were trimmed by 2 bases and 4 bases, with 2 bases remaining between them. The CDR3 extends over 11 amino acids. The covered CDR3 bases are TGTGCCAGCAGTCTGGGCTCCGACTACACC. Residues: CASSLGSDYT. The entire CDR3 reads CASSLGSDYTF.

Comments on this clone: Gene names denote mouse genes. The read comes to an end 1 residue before the CDR3 does, leaving the germline J gene to fill in the end. V gene TRBV20 combines with J gene TRBJ1-3; D gene ambiguous. The CDR3 totals 13 residues. CDR1 and CDR2 from the germline V gene are GFQATS and STVNSAI. The germline V and J ends were trimmed by 6 bases and 0 bases, with 9 bases remaining between them. CDR3: CGALDNSGNTLYF. The covered CDR3 bases are TGTGGTGCCCTCGACAATTCTGGAAATACGCTCTAT.

By its share, this clone is large. One end of the junction fails to match germline, which may point to a read error. Mouse gene names apply. The CDR3 here is CGARDWGYEQYF. CDR3 DNA (partial): TGTGGTGCTCGGGACTGGGGGTATGAACAGTAC. The chain recombines TRBV20 with TRBJ2-7, with TRBD2 matching 11 bases. The DNA ends 1 residue before the CDR3 does, and the rest of the CDR3 is filled in from the germline J gene. CDR3 size: 12 residues. Germline assignment: CDR1 GFQATS and CDR2 STVNSAI.

Points on this clone: Genes and germline come from the mouse. The CDR3 end is not reached by the read, which stops 1 residue before it; the germline J gene fills it in. The chain joins TRBV15 to TRBJ1-1, with D maybe TRBD1 (6 bases). V lost 1 base and J lost 4, with 10 bases in between. This CDR3 is built from 14 residues. Germline CDR1 SGHND, CDR2 FRSKSL. The CDR3 reads CASSLGGGGTEVFF. The DNA read from the CDR3 is TGTGCCAGCAGTTTAGGAGGGGGAGGCACAGAAGTCTTC.

As to this clone: The gene names here belong to mouse. The read terminates 1 residue ahead of where the CDR3 ends, so the germline J gene completes it. The chain has TRBV19 and TRBJ1-1, with TRBD1 matching over 10 bases. CDR1 and CDR2 (germline): FNHDT, SITEND (reference sequence). Trimming at V came to 3 bases and at J to 4 bases, leaving 3 bases not matched to a gene. The CDR3 consists of 14 residues. The CDR3 loop reads CASSTGQGSTEVFF. The covered CDR3 bases are TGTGCCAGCAGTACGGGACAGGGGAGCACAGAAGTCTTC.

Remarks on this clone: Gene names follow the mouse nomenclature. The read terminates 1 residue before the CDR3 end, so the remaining end is supplied by the germline J gene. The rearrangement uses TRBV26 and TRBJ2-1; 10 bases match TRBD2. The CDR3 totals 15 residues. Trimming removed 3 bases from V and 6 bases from J; junction bases left unmatched: 5. The V gene's germline CDR1 is KGHPV and CDR2 FQNQEV (reference sequence). The CDR3 sequence: CASSLWGGAFAEQFF. The sequenced part of the CDR3 DNA is TGTGCCAGCAGTCTCTGGGGGGGCGCCTTTGCTGAGCAGTTC.

This clone was seen a handful of times. Gene names and germline match the mouse. The CDR3 end is not reached by the read, which stops 1 residue before it; the germline J gene fills it in. Other DNA sequences in this sample translate to the same CDR3. The chain carries TRBV26 and TRBJ2-3; D not resolved. The germline V gene encodes CDR1 KGHPV and CDR2 FQNQEV (reference sequence). The CDR3 loop spans 14 amino acids. Trimming left V 2 bases short and J 0 bases short, with 6 bases between. The CDR3 DNA, read in part, is TGTGCCAGCAGTCTGGGCAGTAGTGCAGAAACGCTGTAT. It encodes CASSLGSSAETLY. The full-length CDR3 reads as CASSLGSSAETLYF.

This clone was detected only a few times. The germline and genes are mouse ones. The read comes to an end 1 residue before the CDR3 does, leaving the germline J gene to fill in the end. The rearrangement links TRBV29 to TRBJ2-1, with TRBD1 matching 7 bases. The CDR3 is 13 amino acids. Germline V gives CDR1 MSHET, CDR2 SYDVDS. The V segment lost 6 bases and the J segment 7 bases; nucleotides outside the gene matches: 6. The sequenced part of the CDR3 DNA is TGTGCTAGCAGGCCGACAGGGAGAGCTGAGCAGTTC. Encoded protein: CASRPTGRAEQF. The CDR3 in full is CASRPTGRAEQFF.

Concerning this clone itself: The gene symbols are mouse symbols. From the germline J gene comes the end of the CDR3, since the read stops 1 residue before it. This sample also contains other DNA sequences that code for the same CDR3. The chain has TRBV1 and TRBJ2-4; TRBD2 agrees at 8 bases. Losses at the gene ends were 0 bases for V and 3 bases for J; bases not matched to a gene: 8. CDR1 and CDR2 (germline): NSQYPW, LRSPGD (reference sequence). This CDR3 is built from 17 residues. CDR3 region: CTCSADRGGRGQNTLYF. The DNA read from the CDR3 is TGCACCTGCAGTGCAGATCGGGGGGGGCGGGGGCAAAACACCTTGTAC.

For this clone: Genes and germline are mouse. The read is 1 residue too short to cover the CDR3 end, so that end is filled in from the germline J gene. The V gene is TRBV3, the J gene TRBJ2-4, with unresolved D. The CDR3 has 14 amino acids. Germline CDR1 reads SNHLY; CDR2 reads FYNGKV (reference sequence). The ends were cut back, 4 bases at V and 0 bases at J, with 8 bases in the middle. The CDR3 sequence: CASSSTSSQNTLYF. CDR3 DNA, as far as it was read: TGTGCCAGCAGCTCGACATCTAGTCAAAACACCTTGTAC.

This clone was seen more than once but under ten times. All gene names here are mouse names. With the read ending 1 residue before the CDR3 end, the germline J gene is used to fill in that end. The V and J genes are TRBV26 and TRBJ1-2; D ambiguous. The germline CDR1 and CDR2 sequences are KGHPV and FQNQEV (reference sequence). Trimming pared 4 bases from V and 3 bases from J, leaving 6 bases between. The CDR3 extends over 12 amino acids. CDR3 DNA, as far as it was read: TGTGCCAGCAGTCAGGGTTACTCCGACTACACC. Translation gives CASSQGYSDYT. The complete CDR3 protein is CASSQGYSDYTF.

Regarding this clone: Gene labels here are mouse ones. The sequence runs out 1 residue before the end of the CDR3; the remainder is reconstructed from the germline J gene. V and J are TRBV23 and TRBJ2-4. Germline loops: CDR1 KGHTA, CDR2 FQNQQP. The CDR3 has 15 amino acids. The part of the CDR3 DNA that was read is TGCTCCAGCAGTCAATCGCGGGGAAGACAAAACACCTTGTAC. It encodes CSSSQSRGRQNTLY. The whole CDR3 protein reads CSSSQSRGRQNTLYF.

This clone counts as medium-sized. The germline and genes are mouse ones. The read ends 1 residue before the CDR3 terminus; that terminus is restored from the germline J gene. Additional DNA sequences in this sample encode the identical CDR3. The chain links TRBV23 to TRBJ2-7; TRBD1 was called by the table and not checked on the DNA. The CDR3 sequence is 15 residues long. Germline assignment: CDR1 KGHTA and CDR2 FQNQQP. The covered CDR3 bases are TGCTCCAGCAGTCAACGCGGGACAGGGGATTATGAACAGTAC. It specifies CSSSQRGTGDYEQY. The full CDR3 protein reads CSSSQRGTGDYEQYF.

On this clone: Gene names denote mouse genes. The read gets to within 1 residue of the CDR3 end, and the germline J gene fills in the rest. This sequence joins TRBV19 and TRBJ1-6; no firm D call. TRBJ1-6 qualifies as an ORF whose function is uncertain. The CDR3 spans 16 residues. V lost 1 base and J 0 bases, leaving 8 bases between the germline ends. Germline assignment: CDR1 FNHDT and CDR2 SITEND (reference sequence). CDR3 region: CASSITGLSYNSPLYF. The covered CDR3 bases are TGTGCCAGCAGTATAACCGGACTTTCCTATAATTCGCCCCTCTAC.

This clone was seen a few times. The germline and genes are mouse ones. The sequence runs out 1 residue before the end of the CDR3; the remainder is reconstructed from the germline J gene. This chain joins TRBV5 and TRBJ1-4; 7 bases match TRBD1. The CDR3 is 17 residues long. V lost 2 bases, J lost 6 bases, and 12 bases stayed unmatched. Germline lookup yields CDR1 LGHNA and CDR2 YNLKQL (reference sequence). The CDR3: CASSQKPYRGGDERLFF. The covered CDR3 bases are TGTGCCAGCAGCCAAAAACCCTACAGGGGAGGGGACGAAAGATTATTT.

Only a few counts were recorded for this clone. Genes and germline come from the mouse. The read finishes 1 residue shy of the CDR3 end, and the germline J gene is used to complete it. This sample includes further DNA sequences coding for the same CDR3. The chain uses TRBV16 and TRBJ2-7; D gene uncertain. V lost 3 bases, J lost 7 bases, and 7 bases lay in between. The CDR3 is 11 amino acids. CDR1 and CDR2 from the germline V gene are SGHSA and FRNQAP. CDR3 residues: CASSFGGEQYF. The CDR3 DNA, read in part, is TGTGCAAGCAGCTTCGGTGGAGAACAGTAC.

Points on this clone: Germline and genes here are mouse. The read finishes 1 residue shy of the CDR3 end, and the germline J gene is used to complete it. The chain has TRBV26 and TRBJ2-4; 8 bases line up with TRBD1. V was pared by 0 bases and J by 0 bases, with 2 bases of the junction left unmatched. Germline CDR1 is KGHPV and CDR2 is FQNQEV (reference sequence). The CDR3 consists of 16 residues. CDR3 sequence reads: CASSLSTGASQNTLYF. The covered CDR3 bases are TGTGCCAGCAGTCTGTCGACAGGGGCTAGTCAAAACACCTTGTAC.

This clone showed up just once. All gene names here are mouse names. From the germline J gene comes the end of the CDR3, since the read stops 1 residue before it. This rearrangement joins TRBV26 to TRBJ1-6; the D is unclear. TRBJ1-6 is noted as an ORF with a role that remains uncertain. The CDR3 extends over 14 amino acids. Trimming left V 4 bases short and J 3 bases short, with 7 bases between. Looked up from germline, CDR1 is KGHPV and CDR2 is FQNQEV (reference sequence). CDR3 region: CASSPGIYNSPLYF. CDR3 bases read: TGTGCCAGCAGTCCCGGGATCTATAATTCGCCCCTCTAC.